This passage covers 23 T cell receptor beta chains from one sample sequenced in a study of blood T cell repertoires in COVID-19. Measured with immunoSEQ multiplex PCR; TCRdb has only the in-frame clones, and not every one. The data contain about 240,000 clones, around 83% of them singletons. The specimen sequenced was peripheral blood. The receptors derive from a young man who had recovered from COVID-19.

This clone has more than one count but fewer than ten. The CDR3 DNA reads as TGTGCCAGCAGCCCCTACCTTCCGACTAGCGGGGTTGAGACCCAGTACTTC. This codes for CASSPYLPTSGVETQYF. The chain links TRBV3-1 (or the pseudogene TRBV3-2) to TRBJ2-5; 11 nucleotides align to TRBD2. J gave up 5 bases and V 4 bases, and 12 bases lay outside the gene matches. The CDR3 totals 17 residues. CDR1 is LGHDT, CDR2 YNNKEL, per germline (reference sequence).

The genes are TRBV7-9 and TRBJ2-1; the D is unclear. V lost 4 bases, J lost 7 bases, and 17 bases lay in between. The CDR3 extends over 15 amino acids. Germline CDR1 and CDR2: SEHNR and FQNEAQ (reference sequence). Here the CDR3 DNA reads TGTGCCAGCAGCTCAAAAATATCGCGCGATAATGAGCAGTTCTTC. It translates to CASSSKISRDNEQFF.

In this sample, this clone turned up once. This rearrangement joins TRBV19 to TRBJ2-1; 11 nucleotides agree with TRBD2. The germline V gene has CDR1 LNHDA and CDR2 SQIVND (reference sequence). This CDR3 comprises 15 residues. With 4 bases clipped from V and 4 bases from J, the junction kept 3 bases outside the gene matches. This CDR3 is CASSTGTSGYNEQFF. The CDR3 coding sequence is TGTGCCAGTAGTACCGGGACTAGCGGTTACAATGAGCAGTTCTTC. Drawing the rest from reference TRBV19 and TRBJ2-1, the complete variable domain is DGGITQSPKYLFRKEGQNVTLSCEQNLNHDAMYWYRQDPGQGLRLIYYSQIVNDFQKGDIAEGYSVSREKKESFPLTVTSAQKNPTAFYLCASSTGTSGYNEQFFGPGTRLTVL.

The chain carries TRBV6-4 and TRBJ2-2, with no clear D. The germline V gene encodes CDR1 MRHNA and CDR2 SNTAGT. Trimming took off 4 bases at V and 0 bases at J, with 6 bases between the two ends. This CDR3 has 14 amino acids. CDR3 in DNA: TGTGCCAGCAGTGGGAGTTCGAACACCGGGGAGCTGTTTTTT. The encoded protein is CASSGSSNTGELFF.

The chain has TRBV29-1 and TRBJ1-5, with 8 positions matching TRBD1. CDR3 size: 13 residues. With V trimmed by 6 bases and J by 5 bases, 6 bases remained unmatched. The V gene's germline CDR1 is SQVTM and CDR2 ANQGSEA. CDR3 protein: CSVPGGWDQPQHF. The CDR3 DNA follows: TGCAGCGTGCCAGGGGGCTGGGATCAGCCCCAGCATTTT.

This clone was observed once. The chain combines TRBV2 with TRBJ2-7; weak D call: TRBD2 (5 bases). With 7 bases removed from V and 2 bases from J, the gap between germline ends came to 12 bases. The germline V gene has CDR1 SNHLY and CDR2 FYNNEI. This CDR3 is built from 13 residues. CDR3: CASKSTTTYEQYF. The CDR3, as DNA: TGTGCCAGCAAATCGACTACAACCTACGAGCAGTACTTC.

This rearrangement joins TRBV5-1 to TRBJ2-7; 7 bases line up with TRBD1. This CDR3 spans 15 amino acids. CDR1 and CDR2 from the germline V gene are SGHRS and YFSETQ. With V trimmed by 2 bases and J by 2 bases, 7 bases remained unmatched. CDR3 residues: CASSLTMTGPYEQYF. In DNA form, the CDR3 reads TGCGCCAGCAGCTTAACAATGACAGGGCCCTACGAGCAGTACTTC.

This chain joins TRBV12-3 or TRBV12-4 and TRBJ2-1; weak D call: TRBD2 (5 bases). CDR3 length: 13 amino acids. V lost 5 bases and J lost 3, with 8 bases in between. The CDR3 bases are TGTGCCAGCAGTCCCGGAGGCTACAATGAGCAGTTCTTC. It specifies CASSPGGYNEQFF.

The chain couples TRBV7-6 to TRBJ1-4; 7 bases fit TRBD1. J gave up 10 bases and V 3 bases, and 8 bases lay outside the gene matches. Germline V lookup: CDR1 SGHVS, CDR2 FNYEAQ. This CDR3 region has 14 residues. The CDR3 sequence is CASSLEGAKGKLFF. In nucleotides, the CDR3 is TGTGCCAGCAGCTTGGAGGGGGCCAAAGGAAAACTGTTTTTT.

The chain uses TRBV4-1 and TRBJ2-1, with TRBD2 identical over 7 bases. CDR3 length: 16 residues. Germline V gives CDR1 MGHRA, CDR2 YSYEKL. Losses at the gene ends were 4 bases for V and 7 bases for J; bases not matched to a gene: 13. The CDR3 DNA follows: TGCGCCAGCAGCCCCAGGGCTAGCGGATCGGAGAATGAGCAGTTCTTC. Translation gives CASSPRASGSENEQFF.

The CDR3 loop is CASSIYRAYQPQHF. The CDR3 DNA sequence: TGTGCCAGTAGTATTTACAGGGCCTATCAGCCCCAGCATTTT. The chain combines TRBV19 with TRBJ1-5; D may be TRBD1 (6 bases). This CDR3 has 14 amino acids. Between the trimmed V and J ends, which lost 3 bases and 5 bases, there was a span of 11 bases. Germline values: CDR1 LNHDA, CDR2 SQIVND (reference sequence).

The sample holds one count of this clone. This rearrangement joins TRBV2 to TRBJ2-1; TRBD2 agrees at 9 bases. Trimming cost V 4 bases and J 6 bases; bases outside gene matches: 1. CDR1 is SNHLY, CDR2 FYNNEI, per germline. The CDR3 has 13 amino acids. Written as DNA, the CDR3 is TGTGCCAGCAGTGGACTAGCGGTCAATGAGCAGTTCTTC. Residues: CASSGLAVNEQFF.

V gene TRBV7-9 combines with J gene TRBJ2-3; the D is unclear. Trimming removed 6 bases from V and 3 bases from J, with 4 bases in between. This CDR3 contains 11 residues. In germline, CDR1 is SEHNR, CDR2 FQNEAQ (reference sequence). The CDR3 coding sequence is TGTGCCAGCAGTCCGACAGATACGCAGTATTTT. It yields the protein CASSPTDTQYF.

The chain combines TRBV4-1 with TRBJ2-7, with 7 bases fitting TRBD2. This CDR3 contains 15 residues. J gave up 3 bases and V 5 bases, and 10 bases lay outside the gene matches. Germline CDR1 reads MGHRA; CDR2 reads YSYEKL. CDR3 bases: TGCGCCAGCAGCTCACCTTCCGGGGGGAGCTACGAGCAGTACTTC. This sequence encodes CASSSPSGGSYEQYF.

The table lists this clone with a count of one. V and J are TRBV7-8 and TRBJ2-5, with D perhaps matching TRBD2 (7 bases). The CDR3 has 14 residues. Trimming left V 5 bases short and J 4 bases short, with 14 bases between. Germline V gene data show CDR1 as SGHVS and CDR2 as FQNEAQ. As DNA, the CDR3 is TGTGCCAGCAGCCACGGGGGCGGGGGAGAGACCCAGTACTTC. This encodes CASSHGGGGETQYF.

The V call is TRBV7-8, the J call TRBJ2-3; the match to TRBD1 covers 7 bases. Germline V gene data show CDR1 as SGHVS and CDR2 as FQNEAQ. J gave up 2 bases and V 5 bases, and 7 bases lay outside the gene matches. CDR3 length: 15 residues. CDR3: CASSPYRGVTDTQYF. The CDR3 region has the DNA TGTGCCAGCAGCCCATACAGGGGAGTCACAGATACGCAGTATTTT. Looking up the rest from reference TRBV7-8 and TRBJ2-3 gives the full variable domain: GAGVSQSPRYKVAKRGQDVALRCDPISGHVSLFWYQQALGQGPEFLTYFQNEAQLDKSGLPSDRFFAERPEGSVSTLKIQRTQQEDSAVYLCASSPYRGVTDTQYFGPGTRLTVL.

The chain couples TRBV13 to TRBJ1-5, with 9 bases that match TRBD1. The CDR3 length is 17 residues. J was trimmed by 7 bases and V by 10 bases; bases with no gene match: 20. Looked up from germline, CDR1 is PRHDT and CDR2 is FYEKMQ (reference sequence). CDR3 in DNA: TGTGCCAATGCGCAGATAGCGGACAGGGGTCTGTTCCAGCCCCAGCATTTT. This codes for CANAQIADRGLFQPQHF.

The rearrangement joins TRBV7-9 to TRBJ1-2, with D uncertain. Germline CDR1 reads SEHNR; CDR2 reads FQNEAQ (reference sequence). The V gene lost 7 bases and the J gene lost 0 bases, with 3 bases spanning the gap. The CDR3 contains 11 residues. The CDR3 sequence: CASIANYGYTF. The CDR3, as DNA: TGTGCCAGCATAGCTAACTATGGCTACACCTTC.

This chain links TRBV9 with TRBJ2-5; 8 bases are a match to TRBD2. CDR3 length equals 16 residues. Per germline, CDR1 SGDLS and CDR2 YYNGEE. J was trimmed by 4 bases and V by 4 bases; bases with no gene match: 12. DNA for the CDR3: TGTGCCAGCAGCATTAGCGGGGTCGCGAATGCAGAGACCCAGTACTTC. Translation gives CASSISGVANAETQYF. The variable domain in full, completed from reference TRBV9 and TRBJ2-5, reads DSGVTQTPKHLITATGQRVTLRCSPRSGDLSVYWYQQSLDQGLQFLIQYYNGEERAKGNILERFSAQQFPDLHSELNLSSLELGDSALYFCASSISGVANAETQYFGPGTRLLVL.

The chain carries TRBV5-5 and TRBJ1-5, with TRBD1 matching over 7 bases. The J segment lost 9 bases and the V segment lost 1 base, leaving 13 bases of the junction unmatched. Looked up from germline, CDR1 is SGHKS and CDR2 is YYEKEE (reference sequence). This CDR3 contains 16 residues. CDR3 coding DNA: TGTGCCAGCAGCTTGTTACAGGGGAACCCTCAACGGCCCCAGCATTTT. Amino acid sequence: CASSLLQGNPQRPQHF.

This chain links TRBV4-2 with TRBJ1-2; 8 bases are a match to TRBD1. Germline CDR1 LGHNA, CDR2 YNFKEQ. Losses at the gene ends were 4 bases for V and 5 bases for J; bases not matched to a gene: 3. This CDR3 is 13 amino acids long. Here the CDR3 DNA reads TGTGCCAGCAGCCTAGGACAGGGTTATGGCTACACCTTC. Protein product: CASSLGQGYGYTF.

Of note for this clone: This sample also contains other DNA sequences that code for the same CDR3. This chain uses TRBV12-3 or TRBV12-4 with TRBJ1-5; the D is unclear. The CDR3 totals 12 residues. V lost 2 bases and J lost 7, with 6 bases in between. The CDR3 region has the DNA TGTGCCAGCAGTTTATCTTTACAGCCCCAGCATTTT. Translating it yields CASSLSLQPQHF.

The genes are TRBV9 and TRBJ1-2; TRBD1 aligns across 8 bases. The CDR3 is 14 residues long. The ends lost 0 bases at V and 2 bases at J; junction bases unmatched: 0. CDR1 and CDR2 (germline): SGDLS, YYNGEE. The CDR3 DNA reads TGTGCCAGCAGCGTAGCAGGGGGCAACTATGGCTACACCTTC. Translating it yields CASSVAGGNYGYTF.